The 7 T cell receptor beta chains given below trace back to one sample, sequenced in a study of T and B cells in COVID-19 patients. Blood genomic DNA input for TRB amplification was 250-500 ng. TRB rearrangements were amplified by multiplex PCR with BIOMED2 TRB-A/B primers. One entry per CDR3 protein results from TCRdb running MiXCR on the multiplex PCR reads. Here the sample spans about 22,000 distinct CDR3 sequences, roughly 27% being singletons. The sample taken for sequencing was blood. The receptors come from a human donor who had recovered from COVID-19.

The table lists this clonotype with many counts. The genes are TRBV13 and TRBJ2-2; D is unclear. Looked up from germline, CDR1 is PRHDT and CDR2 is FYEKMQ (reference sequence). Trimming left V 0 bases short and J 4 bases short, with 6 bases between. This CDR3 region has 14 residues. In nucleotides, the CDR3 is TGTGCCAGCAGCTTAGGCAGCCCCACCGGGGAGCTGTTTTTT. Translated, it gives CASSLGSPTGELFF.

This clonotype was counted a few times. The V call is TRBV19, the J call TRBJ1-2; a possible D gene is TRBD1 (5 bases). CDR3 length: 11 residues. Per the germline V gene, CDR1 is LNHDA and CDR2 is SQIVND (reference sequence). V shed 3 bases and J shed 8 bases, with 7 bases lying between them. The chain's CDR3 is CASSIWGGYTF. The CDR3 nucleotides read TGTGCCAGTAGTATTTGGGGCGGCTACACCTTC.

The chain couples TRBV29-1 to TRBJ1-1; maybe TRBD1 (6 bases). The V end was cut by 3 bases, the J end by 3 bases, with 14 bases between. This CDR3 comprises 14 residues. In germline, CDR1 is SQVTM, CDR2 ANQGSEA. CDR3 region: CSVDNGRGDTEAFF. DNA of the CDR3: TGCAGCGTTGATAATGGAAGGGGGGACACTGAAGCTTTCTTT.

There are a few counts of this clonotype. This rearrangement joins TRBV19 to TRBJ2-7; 11 bases are a match to TRBD1. The germline V gene encodes CDR1 LNHDA and CDR2 SQIVND (reference sequence). This CDR3 is built from 16 residues. The ends lost 5 bases at V and 4 bases at J; junction bases unmatched: 10. CDR3 residues: CASSPYWTGGEYEQYF. The CDR3 region has the DNA TGTGCCAGTAGTCCATATTGGACAGGGGGCGAATACGAGCAGTACTTC.

This clonotype appeared a few times. The chain carries TRBV5-6 and TRBJ1-2, with D hard to call. V was clipped by 0 bases and J by 2 bases, with 11 bases between them. Germline V gives CDR1 SGHDT, CDR2 YYEEEE. The CDR3 length is 15 residues. This CDR3 is CASSLAQALNYGYTF. DNA of the CDR3: TGTGCCAGCAGCTTGGCCCAGGCGTTAAACTATGGCTACACCTTC.

This chain links TRBV20-1 with TRBJ2-7; no firm D call. The CDR3 covers 13 residues. The germline CDR1 and CDR2 sequences are DFQATT and SNEGSKA (reference sequence). V lost 3 bases and J 1 base, leaving 10 bases between the germline ends. This CDR3 reads CSARAASSYEQYF. The CDR3 DNA sequence: TGCAGTGCTAGGGCGGCCAGTTCCTACGAGCAGTACTTC.

A single count supports this clonotype. This rearrangement joins TRBV27 to TRBJ2-1; 9 nucleotides line up with TRBD2. After removal of 5 bases from V and 8 bases from J, the junction contained 10 bases not matched to a gene. CDR1 and CDR2 (germline): MNHEY, SMNVEV (reference sequence). CDR3 length: 15 amino acids. The DNA of the CDR3 is TGTGCCAGCAGTCGTTCGACCGGGACTAGCCATGAGCAGTTCTTC. This translates into CASSRSTGTSHEQFF.